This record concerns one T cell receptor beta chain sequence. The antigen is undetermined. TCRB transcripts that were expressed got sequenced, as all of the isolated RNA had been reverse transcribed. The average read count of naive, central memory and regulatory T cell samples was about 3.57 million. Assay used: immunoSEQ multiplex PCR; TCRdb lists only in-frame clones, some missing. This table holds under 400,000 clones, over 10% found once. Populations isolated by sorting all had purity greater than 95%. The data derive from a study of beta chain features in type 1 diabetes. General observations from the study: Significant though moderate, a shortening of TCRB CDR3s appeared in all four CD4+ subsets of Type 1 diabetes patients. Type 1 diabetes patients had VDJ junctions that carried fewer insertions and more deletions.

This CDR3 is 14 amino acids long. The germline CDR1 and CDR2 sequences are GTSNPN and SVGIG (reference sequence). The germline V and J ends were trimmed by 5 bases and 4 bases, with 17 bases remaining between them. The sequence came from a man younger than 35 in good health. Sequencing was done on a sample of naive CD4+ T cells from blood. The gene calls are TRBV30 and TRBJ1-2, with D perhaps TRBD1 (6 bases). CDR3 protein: CAWQKARTVYGYTF. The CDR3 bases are TGTGCCTGGCAAAAAGCAAGGACAGTCTATGGCTACACCTTC.